A selection of T cell receptor beta chains follows, all from one sample in a study of blood T cell repertoires in COVID-19. Clones were sequenced by immunoSEQ multiplex PCR, and TCRdb holds only the in-frame ones, with some missing. This table holds approximately 180,000 clones, about 85% found once. Sequenced input: peripheral blood. The receptors come from a person between 70 and 80 years old with COVID-19, enrolled during active disease. Both conserved end residues are part of each CDR3. The D gene is left open where the match is weak. Expanded clones are given a class, and other clones once, few, many or no size at all.

V	D	size	J	CDR3	DNA
TRBV7-6	TRBD2	-	TRBJ2-7	CASSLRGSGGLSEQYF	TGTGCCAGCAGCTTAAGGGGTAGCGGGGGCCTTAGCGAGCAGTACTTC
TRBV4-2	TRBD2	-	TRBJ2-1	CASSQDRASGRQFF	TGTGCCAGCAGCCAAGATCGGGCTAGCGGGAGACAGTTCTTC
TRBV5-4	TRBD1	-	TRBJ1-2	CASSIPGQETYGYTF	TGTGCCAGCAGCATCCCGGGACAGGAGACCTATGGCTACACCTTC
TRBV3-1/TRBV3-2	TRBD2	-	TRBJ2-7	CASSQVAGVNEQYF	TGTGCCAGCAGCCAAGTAGCGGGGGTAAACGAGCAGTACTTC
TRBV3-1/TRBV3-2	TRBD1	few	TRBJ2-5	CASSQTGQGRQETQYF	TGTGCCAGCAGCCAAACGGGACAGGGCCGACAAGAGACCCAGTACTTC
TRBV15	-	-	TRBJ2-1	CATSTRGSSYNEQFF	TGTGCCACCAGCACACGGGGGAGCTCCTACAATGAGCAGTTCTTC
TRBV28	-	-	TRBJ1-1	CASSSFGRVGKTAEAFF	TGTGCCAGCAGCAGTTTTGGGAGGGTAGGGAAGACGGCTGAAGCTTTCTTT
TRBV7-9	TRBD1	-	TRBJ2-3	CASSRRTGGVEDTQYF	TGTGCCAGCAGTAGGAGGACAGGGGGCGTCGAAGATACGCAGTATTTT
TRBV3-1/TRBV3-2	-	-	TRBJ2-7	CASGEYEQYF	TGTGCCAGCGGGGAGTACGAGCAGTACTTC
TRBV19	-	-	TRBJ1-2	CASSPEARLLANYGYTF	TGTGCCAGTAGTCCAGAAGCCAGATTACTAGCTAACTATGGCTACACCTTC
TRBV6-2/TRBV6-3	TRBD1	-	TRBJ1-4	CASSDRVGEKLFF	TGTGCCAGCAGCGACAGGGTGGGGGAAAAACTGTTTTTT
TRBV6-2/TRBV6-3	-	-	TRBJ2-6	CASSYNTGSGVSGANVLTF	TGTGCCAGCAGTTACAACACAGGTTCTGGGGTCTCTGGGGCCAACGTCCTGACTTTC
TRBV3-1/TRBV3-2	-	-	TRBJ1-4	CASSQGQETGGRLGKLFF	TGTGCCAGCAGCCAAGGTCAAGAGACGGGGGGTCGGCTGGGAAAACTGTTTTTT
TRBV27	TRBD1	-	TRBJ2-7	CASTHQGTGNYEQYF	TGTGCCAGCACACACCAAGGGACAGGGAACTACGAGCAGTACTTC
TRBV5-1	-	-	TRBJ2-3	CASSNSDTQYF	TGCGCCAGCAGCAACTCAGATACGCAGTATTTT
TRBV19	TRBD2	-	TRBJ2-5	CASSMSRGGAAETQYF	TGTGCCAGTAGTATGAGTCGCGGGGGGGCGGCAGAGACCCAGTACTTC
TRBV18	TRBD2	-	TRBJ2-1	CASSPQPRTSGSNEQFF	TGTGCCAGCTCACCACAGCCTAGGACTAGCGGGAGCAATGAGCAGTTCTTC
TRBV9	TRBD2	once	TRBJ2-4	CASSPGTSPSKNIQYF	TGTGCCAGCAGCCCAGGGACTAGCCCTTCTAAAAACATTCAGTACTTC
TRBV11-3	TRBD2	-	TRBJ2-2	CASSSLTSGGAGELFF	TGTGCCAGCAGCTCACTGACTAGCGGGGGGGCCGGGGAGCTGTTTTTT
TRBV12-3/TRBV12-4	-	-	TRBJ2-7	CASSLGLDEQYF	TGTGCCAGCAGTTTAGGACTCGACGAGCAGTACTTC
TRBV6-2/TRBV6-3	TRBD1	-	TRBJ1-1	CASSFSPDRGQAFF	TGTGCCAGCAGTTTCTCCCCGGACAGGGGCCAAGCTTTCTTT
TRBV5-4	TRBD2	-	TRBJ2-2	CASTGAGANTGELFF	TGTGCCAGCACTGGAGCGGGGGCGAATACCGGGGAGCTGTTTTTT
TRBV7-3	TRBD1	-	TRBJ1-6	CASSPGTANSPLHF	TGTGCCAGCAGCCCCGGGACAGCCAATTCACCCCTCCACTTT
TRBV11-3	TRBD2	-	TRBJ2-5	CASSLQRDSTQYF	TGTGCCAGCAGCTTACAGCGGGACTCTACCCAGTACTTC
TRBV19	-	-	TRBJ1-5	CASTDVMRGSNQPQHF	TGTGCCAGTACCGATGTCATGCGGGGGAGCAATCAGCCCCAGCATTTT
TRBV10-2	-	-	TRBJ2-1	CASSFSVNEQFF	TGCGCCAGCAGTTTTTCAGTCAATGAGCAGTTCTTC
TRBV19	-	-	TRBJ2-3	CASSIGRGDTQYF	TGTGCCAGTAGTATCGGCAGGGGAGATACGCAGTATTTT
TRBV7-9	TRBD2	few	TRBJ2-2	CASSFGGVGTGELFF	TGTGCCAGCAGCTTCGGGGGGGTTGGCACCGGGGAGCTGTTTTTT
TRBV28	-	-	TRBJ1-4	CASSFSRMALPNEKLFF	TGTGCCAGCAGTTTCAGTCGTATGGCTCTGCCTAATGAAAAACTGTTTTTT
TRBV19	TRBD1	-	TRBJ1-5	CASSMDRAQHF	TGTGCCAGTAGTATGGACAGGGCACAGCATTTT